This TCR beta chain was retrieved from a study of blood T cells in healthy people across ages. Investigators took around 10 milliliters of peripheral blood from every donor. Every sample gave at least 5.5 micrograms of total RNA when it was extracted. This clonotype was picked up a small number of times. Using a J-beta primer mix together with a sample-barcoded 5' primer, a second PCR was run for roughly 6 to 12 cycles. From the 5' RACE reads, TCRdb called clonotypes with MiXCR, one entry per CDR3 protein. The sample comprises around 1.1 million distinct CDR3 sequences, approximately 38% of which are singletons, and roughly 13% rests with the top ten. Germline CDR1 SGHRS, CDR2 YFSETQ. The CDR3 length is 14 residues.

The receptor's source is a man aged 18 to 30 in good health. V gene TRBV5-1 combines with J gene TRBJ2-5; D is perhaps TRBD2 (5 bases). Judging by the DNA end, TRBJ2-7 fits better; the J call may be wrong. The sample was blood. CDR3 DNA sequence: TGCGCCAGCAGCTTAGGTTTGAGCGGTTACGAGCAGTACTTC. It encodes CASSLGLSGYEQYF.